Presented here are 31 T cell receptor beta chains from one specimen sequenced in a study of regulatory T cells in long-lasting Graves disease. The time point is: persistent/refractory GD, antithyroid drugs over 5 years with positive TRAb. Generation of the TCR library employed RNA extracted from PBMCs. Researchers made TCR beta libraries by using iRepertoire HTBI primers and running Arm-PCR on CDR3 regions. From the multiplex PCR reads, TCRdb called clonotypes with MiXCR, one entry per CDR3 protein. Counted here are about 660,000 distinct CDR3 sequences, 25% to 35% occurring once; the ten biggest clones make up around 42%. Sequenced material: peripheral blood mononuclear cells (PBMCs), taken when the disease was refractory, from a patient treated with antithyroid drugs. Every receptor here comes from a female donor with Graves disease.

The rearrangement links TRBV15 to TRBJ2-7, with 11 bases fitting TRBD2. V dropped 0 bases and J dropped 4; count of bases not matched to a gene: 5. The CDR3 sequence is 16 residues long. CDR1 and CDR2 (germline): LNHNV, YYDKDF (reference sequence). The CDR3 is CATSRELLAGGYEQYF. CDR3 nucleotides: TGTGCCACCAGCAGAGAGCTGCTAGCGGGAGGATACGAGCAGTACTTC.

This rearrangement joins TRBV29-1 to TRBJ1-3, with unresolved D. In germline, CDR1 is SQVTM, CDR2 ANQGSEA. V lost 2 bases to trimming and J lost 4 bases, with 6 bases between them. This CDR3 is built from 12 residues. In nucleotides, the CDR3 is TGCAGCGTTGAAATGGGGGGAAACACCATATATTTT. Protein product: CSVEMGGNTIYF.

This clonotype has only a few counts. J is TRBJ1-2 and V is TRBV18; the match to TRBD1 covers 7 bases. Per the germline V gene, CDR1 is KGHSH and CDR2 is LQKENI. The CDR3 extends over 13 amino acids. Trimming cost V 2 bases and J 6 bases; bases outside gene matches: 3. The CDR3 here is CASSPDRVNGYTF. The CDR3 DNA reads TGTGCCAGCTCACCAGACAGGGTGAATGGCTACACCTTC.

This clonotype was observed a handful of times. CDR3 nucleotides: TGTGCCAGCATCCCCAGGGCCATGAACACTGAAGCTTTCTTT. Protein product: CASIPRAMNTEAFF. This chain uses TRBV28 with TRBJ1-1, with a weak D call TRBD1 (5 bases). From germline, CDR1 is MDHEN and CDR2 SYDVKM. Trimming took off 7 bases at V and 0 bases at J, with 12 bases between the two ends. This CDR3 is built from 14 residues.

The sample holds a few counts of this clonotype. The chain joins TRBV28 to TRBJ2-5, with 10 bases matching TRBD1. The germline CDR1 and CDR2 sequences are MDHEN and SYDVKM. The CDR3 runs 17 residues. The junction had 8 bases not matched to a gene; V was cut back by 3 bases and J by 1 base. The CDR3 loop is CASSFHLGQGSQETQYF. The CDR3 DNA sequence: TGTGCCAGCAGTTTCCACTTGGGACAGGGGAGCCAAGAGACCCAGTACTTC.

This sequence joins TRBV7-3 and TRBJ2-7; 8 nucleotides align to TRBD1. The V gene's germline CDR1 is SGHTA and CDR2 FQGTGA. The CDR3 has 13 amino acids. Trimming at V came to 5 bases and at J to 5 bases, leaving 5 bases not matched to a gene. CDR3 nucleotides: TGTGCCAGCAGCCACGACAGGGGCCACGAGCAGTACTTC. Translating gives CASSHDRGHEQYF.

The chain links TRBV5-6 to TRBJ2-7, with TRBD2 matching over 13 bases. Trimming at V came to 3 bases and at J to 6 bases, leaving 6 bases not matched to a gene. Germline V gives CDR1 SGHDT, CDR2 YYEEEE. CDR3 length: 15 amino acids. In DNA form, the CDR3 reads TGTGCCAGCAGCTCCGGACTAGCGGGAGCAGTCGAGCAGTACTTC. This gives the protein CASSSGLAGAVEQYF.

This clonotype was observed a handful of times. The chain combines TRBV15 with TRBJ1-2, with D hard to call. Trimming cost V 0 bases and J 3 bases, with 14 bases left between them. Germline CDR1 reads LNHNV; CDR2 reads YYDKDF (reference sequence). This CDR3 spans 16 amino acids. The CDR3 sequence is CATSRDRAARDYGYTF. The CDR3 coding sequence is TGTGCCACCAGCAGAGATCGGGCAGCGAGGGACTATGGCTACACCTTC.

This clonotype turned up a few times. The chain employs TRBV6-1 and TRBJ1-1, with no clear D. Germline CDR1 MNHNS, CDR2 SASEGT. Trimming cost V 6 bases and J 1 base, with 18 bases left between them. The CDR3 consists of 16 residues. The CDR3 DNA reads as TGTGCCAGCAGACCAATTTTTGAGGAACAGAACACTGAAGCTTTCTTT. It translates to CASRPIFEEQNTEAFF.

CDR3 nucleotides: TGTGCCAGCAGTCAGGGGGCGACCGGTGCGGAAGCTTTCTTT. Translated, it gives CASSQGATGAEAFF. V usage is TRBV6-1 and J usage is TRBJ1-1; 8 bases are a match to TRBD1. V shed 5 bases and J 8 bases; nucleotides not matched to a gene: 10. CDR1 and CDR2 (germline): MNHNS, SASEGT. The CDR3 loop spans 14 amino acids.

The sample holds many counts of this clonotype. The chain joins TRBV12-3 or TRBV12-4 to TRBJ1-1; a weak D match, TRBD1 (5 bases). The length of the CDR3 is 14 residues. Between the trimmed V and J ends, which lost 2 bases and 1 base, there was a span of 8 bases. CDR3 residues: CASSLTTGNTEAFF. The CDR3 DNA reads TGTGCCAGCAGTTTAACAACAGGGAACACTGAAGCTTTCTTT.

The table lists this clonotype with a few counts. The chain links TRBV12-3 or TRBV12-4 to TRBJ1-6; no definite D call. The CDR3 loop spans 13 amino acids. Trimming shortened V by 2 bases and J by 7 bases, and 6 bases separated the two germline ends. The CDR3 spells CASSLKGNSPLHF. CDR3 nucleotides: TGTGCCAGCAGTTTAAAAGGGAATTCACCCCTCCACTTT.

The chain recombines TRBV2 with TRBJ1-6; no clear D. Germline loops: CDR1 SNHLY, CDR2 FYNNEI. The CDR3 is 13 residues long. The V end lost 7 bases, the J end lost 10 bases, and 14 bases lay between the germline ends. CDR3 in amino acids: CASNLNWESPLHF. The CDR3 DNA follows: TGTGCCAGCAATTTGAATTGGGAATCACCCCTCCACTTT.

With regard to this clonotype: Sequence at one end of the junction differs from germline and may be a read error. This chain connects TRBV20-1 to TRBJ2-1; D may match TRBD1 or TRBD2 (5 bases each). CDR3 length equals 14 residues. Germline loops: CDR1 DFQATT, CDR2 SNEGSKA (reference sequence). This CDR3 is CSARAGSTYNEQFF. The CDR3, as DNA: TGCAGTGCCAGAGCAGGGAGTACCTACAATGAGCAGTTCTTC.

This clonotype has a count of ten or more. The chain has TRBV27 and TRBJ2-7, with a weak D call TRBD2 (5 bases). The CDR3 runs to 13 residues. The germline gives CDR1 MNHEY, CDR2 SMNVEV (reference sequence). V gave up 2 bases and J gave up 1 base, with 6 bases separating them. The CDR3 DNA reads as TGTGCCAGCAGTTTACGGGAATCCTACGAGCAGTACTTC. This translates into CASSLRESYEQYF.

This clonotype was detected a few times. V gene TRBV12-3 or TRBV12-4 combines with J gene TRBJ1-5, with 11 bases matching TRBD1. V lost 5 bases, J lost 1 base, and 7 bases stayed unmatched. The CDR3 totals 17 residues. The CDR3 spells CASSSRDRGTSNQPQHF. CDR3 bases: TGTGCCAGCAGTAGCCGGGACAGGGGGACGAGCAATCAGCCCCAGCATTTT.

DNA of the CDR3: TGCAGTGCTAGAGTGTACAGGGGGGTTAATTCACCCCTCCACTTT. Its protein is CSARVYRGVNSPLHF. The chain carries TRBV20-1 and TRBJ1-6; 8 bases line up with TRBD1. V was clipped by 1 base and J by 6 bases; unmatched bases: 5. CDR1 is DFQATT and CDR2 is SNEGSKA in the germline V gene (reference sequence). The CDR3 is 15 amino acids.

As regards this clonotype: A much larger clone is a single base away; this may be a read error. CDR3 in amino acids: CSARVPSSLAFF. As DNA, the CDR3 is TGCAGTGCTAGAGTTCCGTCTAGCTTAGCTTTCTTT. This chain links TRBV20-1 with TRBJ1-1; D remains unclear. Between the trimmed V and J ends, which lost 1 base and 10 bases, there was a span of 13 bases. CDR3 length: 12 amino acids. The germline CDR1 and CDR2 sequences are DFQATT and SNEGSKA (reference sequence).

This clonotype was detected only a few times. V gene TRBV29-1 combines with J gene TRBJ1-1; D possibly corresponds to TRBD1 (5 bases). Germline V gene lookup returns CDR1 SQVTM and CDR2 ANQGSEA. Trimming shortened V by 1 base and J by 4 bases, and 13 bases separated the two germline ends. CDR3 length: 14 amino acids. The CDR3 region is CSVEAGPLGTEAFF. The CDR3 DNA follows: TGCAGCGTTGAAGCGGGGCCGCTAGGCACTGAAGCTTTCTTT. The complete variable domain, with remaining parts taken from reference TRBV29-1 and TRBJ1-1, reads SAVISQKPSRDICQRGTSLTIQCQVDSQVTMMFWYRQQPGQSLTLIATANQGSEATYESGFVIDKFPISRPNLTFSTLTVSNMSPEDSSIYLCSVEAGPLGTEAFFGQGTRLTVV.

In this sample, this clonotype turned up a few times. A much more abundant neighbour one base away suggests this may be a read error. The chain has TRBV6-2 or TRBV6-3 and TRBJ1-1, with 11 bases aligning to TRBD1. This CDR3 comprises 15 residues. Trimming at V came to 5 bases and at J to 1 base, leaving 3 bases not matched to a gene. Germline V CDR1 and CDR2: MNHEY, SVGEGT. The CDR3 DNA sequence: TGTGCCAGCAGTCGGACAGGGGGCGCGAACACTGAAGCTTTCTTT. Protein product: CASSRTGGANTEAFF.

This clonotype has a count of ten or more. The V call is TRBV28, the J call TRBJ1-2; 12 nucleotides match TRBD1. With 7 bases clipped from V and 4 bases from J, the junction kept 13 bases outside the gene matches. Germline loops: CDR1 MDHEN, CDR2 SYDVKM. CDR3 length equals 17 residues. CDR3 bases: TGTGCCAGCACCATCCTCGGGACAGGGGGCGGCCTCTATGGCTACACCTTC. It translates to CASTILGTGGGLYGYTF.

V is TRBV5-1 and J is TRBJ1-1; D is unresolved. Trimming shortened V by 0 bases and J by 0 bases, and 9 bases separated the two germline ends. The CDR3 contains 15 residues. The germline V gene has CDR1 SGHRS and CDR2 YFSETQ. As DNA, the CDR3 is TGCGCCAGCAGCTTGGTTAGCAGTATGAACACTGAAGCTTTCTTT. It specifies CASSLVSSMNTEAFF.

This clonotype appeared once. The chain recombines TRBV10-3 with TRBJ2-7; D might be TRBD1 (5 bases). The CDR3 is 14 amino acids. V was cut by 4 bases and J by 6 bases, with 16 bases left in between. CDR1 and CDR2 from the germline V gene are ENHRY and SYGVKD. CDR3: CAISVAGLGGEQYF. For the CDR3, the DNA is TGTGCCATCAGTGTTGCAGGGTTGGGTGGCGAGCAGTACTTC.

The chain links TRBV9 to TRBJ1-2, with TRBD1 matching over 11 bases. This CDR3 comprises 14 residues. J was trimmed by 6 bases and V by 3 bases; bases with no gene match: 4. CDR1 SGDLS and CDR2 YYNGEE come from the germline V gene. The CDR3 region has the DNA TGTGCCAGCAGCGGCGGGACAGGGGGACATGGCTACACCTTC. It encodes CASSGGTGGHGYTF. The variable domain in full, completed from reference TRBV9 and TRBJ1-2, reads DSGVTQTPKHLITATGQRVTLRCSPRSGDLSVYWYQQSLDQGLQFLIQYYNGEERAKGNILERFSAQQFPDLHSELNLSSLELGDSALYFCASSGGTGGHGYTFGSGTRLTVV.

This clonotype appeared a few times. The chain has TRBV29-1 and TRBJ2-5; 12 bases line up with TRBD2. The CDR3 is 15 residues long. V lost 5 bases to trimming and J lost 4 bases; unmatched junction nucleotides: 8. Germline loops: CDR1 SQVTM, CDR2 ANQGSEA. The CDR3 region is CSVIYASGRAETQYF. CDR3 DNA sequence: TGCAGCGTTATTTATGCTAGCGGGAGGGCAGAGACCCAGTACTTC. The variable domain in full, with the rest retrieved from reference TRBV29-1 and TRBJ2-5, is SAVISQKPSRDICQRGTSLTIQCQVDSQVTMMFWYRQQPGQSLTLIATANQGSEATYESGFVIDKFPISRPNLTFSTLTVSNMSPEDSSIYLCSVIYASGRAETQYFGPGTRLLVL.

Only a few counts were recorded for this clonotype. V usage is TRBV30 and J usage is TRBJ1-5, with D perhaps matching TRBD1 (5 bases). The V gene's germline CDR1 is GTSNPN and CDR2 SVGIG (reference sequence). There are 15 residues in the CDR3. V was shortened by 0 bases and J by 2 bases, with 11 bases between the two germline ends. In DNA form, the CDR3 reads TGTGCCTGGAGTGTAGGGGTTCGAGGCAATCAGCCCCAGCATTTT. Its translation is CAWSVGVRGNQPQHF.

The sample holds many counts of this clonotype. This chain links TRBV6-5 with TRBJ1-2, with 7 bases fitting TRBD1. Losses at the gene ends were 0 bases for V and 4 bases for J; bases not matched to a gene: 2. The CDR3 consists of 14 residues. Germline CDR1 MNHEY, CDR2 SVGAGI. CDR3 DNA sequence: TGTGCCAGCAGTTACTCCGGGACAGCCTATGGCTACACCTTC. Translating it yields CASSYSGTAYGYTF.

J is TRBJ1-1 and V is TRBV27; the D gene is possibly TRBD1 (5 bases). The CDR3 runs to 13 residues. Germline V gives CDR1 MNHEY, CDR2 SMNVEV (reference sequence). Trimming removed 5 bases from V and 4 bases from J, with 11 bases in between. This CDR3 is CASSEWGGTEAFF. For the CDR3, the DNA is TGTGCCAGCAGTGAATGGGGGGGCACTGAAGCTTTCTTT.

The J gene is TRBJ1-5, the V gene TRBV12-3 or TRBV12-4; the D gene is possibly TRBD1 (5 bases). There are 14 residues in the CDR3. Trimming removed 2 bases from V and 7 bases from J, with 12 bases in between. CDR3 nucleotides: TGTGCCAGCAGTTTAAAGGGGCCAAGGCAGCCCCAGCATTTT. Translated: CASSLKGPRQPQHF.

This clonotype has only a few counts. The chain is built from TRBV28 and TRBJ2-7; 9 bases match TRBD1. This CDR3 spans 15 amino acids. Germline trimming cut 2 bases from V and 3 bases from J; bases unmatched to any gene: 5. Germline V gene sequence: CDR1 MDHEN, CDR2 SYDVKM. DNA of the CDR3: TGTGCCAGCAGTTTACAGGGACAGGGTCTCTACGAGCAGTACTTC. Translation: CASSLQGQGLYEQYF. Drawing the rest from reference TRBV28 and TRBJ2-7, the complete variable domain is DVKVTQSSRYLVKRTGEKVFLECVQDMDHENMFWYRQDPGLGLRLIYFSYDVKMKEKGDIPEGYSVSREKKERFSLILESASTNQTSMYLCASSLQGQGLYEQYFGPGTRLTVT.

This clonotype turned up a few times. This rearrangement joins TRBV10-3 to TRBJ2-7, with TRBD2 matching 12 bases. Trimming took 3 bases from V and 5 from J; bases not matched to a gene: 2. The CDR3 has 14 residues. Germline V CDR1 and CDR2: ENHRY, SYGVKD. CDR3 sequence: CAISEGLAGNEQYF. The CDR3 bases are TGTGCCATCAGTGAAGGACTAGCGGGGAACGAGCAGTACTTC.